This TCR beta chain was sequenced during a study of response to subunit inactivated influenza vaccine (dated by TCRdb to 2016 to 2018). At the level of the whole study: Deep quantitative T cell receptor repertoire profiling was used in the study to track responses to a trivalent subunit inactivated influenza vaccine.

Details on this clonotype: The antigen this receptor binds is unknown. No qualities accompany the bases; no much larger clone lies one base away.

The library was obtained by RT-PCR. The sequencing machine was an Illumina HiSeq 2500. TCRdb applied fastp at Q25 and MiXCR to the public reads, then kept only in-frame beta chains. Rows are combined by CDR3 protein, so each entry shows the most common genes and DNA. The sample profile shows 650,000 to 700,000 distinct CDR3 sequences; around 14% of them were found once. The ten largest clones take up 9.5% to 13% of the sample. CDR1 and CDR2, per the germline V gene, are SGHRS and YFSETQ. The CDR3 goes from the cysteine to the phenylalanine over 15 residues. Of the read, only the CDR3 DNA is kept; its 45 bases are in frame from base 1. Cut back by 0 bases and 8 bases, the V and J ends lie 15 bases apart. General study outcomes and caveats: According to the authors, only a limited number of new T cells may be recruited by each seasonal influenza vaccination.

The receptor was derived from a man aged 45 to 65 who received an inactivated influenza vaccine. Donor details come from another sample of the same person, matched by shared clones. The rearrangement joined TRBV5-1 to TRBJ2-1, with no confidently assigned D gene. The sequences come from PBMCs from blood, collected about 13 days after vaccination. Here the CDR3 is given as CASSLEDPGGDEQFF. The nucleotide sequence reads TGCGCCAGCAGCTTGGAGGACCCCGGTGGGGATGAGCAGTTCTTC.